A selection of T cell receptor beta chains follows, all from one sample in a study of tumor-infiltrating lymphocytes in primary liver carcinoma. TCRdb processed the multiplex PCR reads anew with MiXCR; each CDR3 protein has one entry. The data hold some 190,000 distinct CDR3 sequences, with over 50% observed a single time. What was sequenced was peripheral blood. The receptors originated from a man aged 40-50 years with primary liver carcinoma and hepatitis B virus infection. Both conserved end residues are part of each CDR3. The D gene is left open where the match is weak. Some rows mark clone size as missing; the rest say once, few, many or name a class of expanded clone.

abundance,d_gene,j_gene,v_gene,CDR3nt,CDR3aa
many,NA,TRBJ2-3,TRBV11-3,TGTGCCAGCAGCTTACGCGGGCCGAAGGATACGCAGTATTTT,CASSLRGPKDTQYF
many,TRBD1,TRBJ1-1,TRBV29-1,TGCAGCGTTGAAGCGGGGGACAGGAGCCACCTTGAAGCTTTCTTT,CSVEAGDRSHLEAFF
NA,TRBD2,TRBJ2-7,TRBV6-2/TRBV6-3,TGTGCCAGCTGGCCAATAGCGGGAGATCCCGACGAGCAGTACTTC,CASWPIAGDPDEQYF
NA,NA,TRBJ2-1,TRBV4-1,TGCGCCAGCAGCCAAGTTAGGGCTGTCAATGAGCAGTTCTTC,CASSQVRAVNEQFF
few,NA,TRBJ2-7,TRBV6-5,TGTGCCAGCAGTTATCCGGTTGGGGCAAACTACGAGCAGTACTTC,CASSYPVGANYEQYF
NA,NA,TRBJ1-3,TRBV6-1,TGTGCCAGCAGTGAACGCCCGGTAGGAGGAAACACCATATATTTT,CASSERPVGGNTIYF
few,TRBD1,TRBJ2-7,TRBV12-3/TRBV12-4,TGTGCCAGCACCGGCGGACAGGGAGAACGCGAGCAGTACTTC,CASTGGQGEREQYF
NA,TRBD1,TRBJ2-2,TRBV12-3/TRBV12-4,TGTGCCAGCAGATCCACAGGGGTTAACACCGGGGAGCTGTTTTTT,CASRSTGVNTGELFF
NA,TRBD1,TRBJ2-5,TRBV28,TGTGCCAGCCGGGGCGACAGGGTAAGGGAGACCCAGTACTTC,CASRGDRVRETQYF
NA,NA,TRBJ2-1,TRBV11-3,TGTGCCAGCAGCTTAGGTGTGGGGGTTGAGCAGTTCTTC,CASSLGVGVEQFF
NA,NA,TRBJ2-7,TRBV11-2,TGTGCCAGCTGCTGGGACCCGACCTACGAGCGGTACTTC,CASCWDPTYERYF
many,TRBD1,TRBJ2-2,TRBV28,TGTGCCAGTTCATTGACAGGGTCGGGCACCGGGGAGCTGTTTTTT,CASSLTGSGTGELFF
NA,NA,TRBJ2-5,TRBV11-2,TGTGCCAGTAACCCTCTCAGGGGTTTGGGAGAGACCCAGTACTTC,CASNPLRGLGETQYF
NA,NA,TRBJ2-5,TRBV28,TGTGCCAGCAGAACGACAGGACTTAAGGGAGAGACCCAGTACTTC,CASRTTGLKGETQYF
NA,NA,TRBJ2-5,TRBV11-2,TGTGCCAGCAACCTCGAAGCCTCAGGGCGGGAGACCCAGTACTTC,CASNLEASGRETQYF
once,TRBD2,TRBJ2-7,TRBV12-3/TRBV12-4,TGTGCCAGCAGTAACTTACAGCGGGAGGGTTCCTACGAGCAGTACTTC,CASSNLQREGSYEQYF
NA,NA,TRBJ2-3,TRBV11-2,TGTGCCAGCAGTTTAGACATAAACAGGGCAGGTGCGCAGTATTTT,CASSLDINRAGAQYF
NA,TRBD2,TRBJ2-1,TRBV6-5,TGTGCCAGCAGTAACGTAGCGGGAGGGACATCCTACAATGAGCAGTTCTTC,CASSNVAGGTSYNEQFF
NA,TRBD1,TRBJ1-1,TRBV11-2,TGTGCCAGCAGCCCCTACGGACAGGGGGCGAGGAACACTGATGTTTTCTTT,CASSPYGQGARNTDVFF
NA,NA,TRBJ2-7,TRBV6-2/TRBV6-3,TGTGCCAACAGTTCGGCCGGGGCGTATGAGCAGTACTTC,CANSSAGAYEQYF
NA,TRBD2,TRBJ2-1,TRBV5-1,TGCGCCAGCAGCTTGGCCGGTCTAGCGGGATACAATGAGCAGTTCTTC,CASSLAGLAGYNEQFF
NA,NA,TRBJ2-3,TRBV6-5,TGTGCCAGCAGTCCCCAGATGGCTAGCACAGATACGCAGTATTTT,CASSPQMASTDTQYF
once,TRBD2,TRBJ2-7,TRBV6-6,TGTGCCAGCAGTTACGCCGGGGGAGCGGGAGAATACGAGCAGCACTTC,CASSYAGGAGEYEQHF
once,TRBD2,TRBJ2-5,TRBV11-1,TGTGCCAGCAGCTTTAGGACTAGTGGGGAGGGGACCCAGTACTTC,CASSFRTSGEGTQYF
NA,NA,TRBJ2-1,TRBV9,TGTGCCAGCAGCGCCTTGAGCTCCTACAATGAGCAGTTCTTC,CASSALSSYNEQFF
NA,NA,TRBJ1-1,TRBV5-6,TGTGCCAGCAGCAAGGTGACAGCCTCGTGGAACACTGAAGCTTTCTTT,CASSKVTASWNTEAFF
NA,TRBD2,TRBJ2-3,TRBV29-1,TGCAGCGTTTTCGGACTAGCGGACAGACCTAGCACAGATACGCAATATTTT,CSVFGLADRPSTDTQYF
many,NA,TRBJ2-5,TRBV4-1,TGCGCCAGCAGCCTCGGGGTGGCGGAGACCCAGTACTTC,CASSLGVAETQYF
NA,NA,TRBJ2-5,TRBV12-3/TRBV12-4,TGTGCCAGCAGTTTAGCGCTAAAGGGACAAGAGACCCAGTACTTC,CASSLALKGQETQYF
many,NA,TRBJ2-1,TRBV11-2,TGTGCCAGCAGCTTTGGAGGGGGCTACAATGAGCAGTTCTTC,CASSFGGGYNEQFF
NA,TRBD2,TRBJ2-3,TRBV11-2,TGTGTCAGCAGCCAGGTGGCTAGCGGAAGGTCAGATACGCAGTATTTT,CVSSQVASGRSDTQYF
NA,TRBD1,TRBJ1-4,TRBV10-3,TGTGCCATCAGTGAGTCGACAGGGGGCCAGGAAAAACTGTTTTTT,CAISESTGGQEKLFF
NA,TRBD2,TRBJ2-2,TRBV5-1,TGCGCCAGCAGCTTGCTAGCGGGAGGGCCGTCTAACACCGGGGAGCTGTTTTTT,CASSLLAGGPSNTGELFF
few,NA,TRBJ2-7,TRBV4-2,TGTGCCAGCAGCCAAGAGGGCCCCGGCACCCCGAGGATGGAGCAGTACTTC,CASSQEGPGTPRMEQYF
NA,NA,TRBJ1-1,TRBV7-9,TGTGCCAGCAGCTTAGGGATAGGGAGCGATGAAGCTCTCTTT,CASSLGIGSDEALF
NA,NA,TRBJ2-7,TRBV6-1,TGTGCCAGCAGTGAGGAGGGGATCTTATCCTACGAGCAGTACTTC,CASSEEGILSYEQYF
NA,NA,TRBJ2-1,TRBV11-2,TGTGCCAGCAGCTTAGATATAGCTCGGGGGCAGCTCTTC,CASSLDIARGQLF
NA,NA,TRBJ1-2,TRBV29-1,TGCAGCGTGGGGGTTCGGGGAAACTATGGCTACACCTTC,CSVGVRGNYGYTF
few,NA,TRBJ2-5,TRBV6-1,TGTGCCAGCAGTGAATTTGTACAAGAGACCCAGTACTTC,CASSEFVQETQYF
NA,NA,TRBJ1-2,TRBV28,TGTGCCAGCAGTCCCCAGGGATATGGCTACAGCTTC,CASSPQGYGYSF
NA,NA,TRBJ2-1,TRBV29-1,TGCAGCGTGGCTCGGGAATACAATGAGCAGTTCTTC,CSVAREYNEQFF
NA,NA,TRBJ2-1,TRBV11-2,TGTGCCAGCGGCTCGGGACTGACCCGCAATGAGCAGTTCTTC,CASGSGLTRNEQFF
NA,NA,TRBJ2-7,TRBV5-4,TGTGCCAGCAGCCTAGCCAGGGGTGGGGGCGAGCAGTACTTC,CASSLARGGGEQYF
NA,TRBD1,TRBJ1-1,TRBV5-5,TGTGCCAGCAGCTCTCTCCAGGGGGTTTGGACTGAAGCTTTCTTT,CASSSLQGVWTEAFF
few,NA,TRBJ2-4,TRBV12-3/TRBV12-4,TGTGCCAGCAGAGCAGCCTCGACCCCTTTTCAGTACTTC,CASRAASTPFQYF
NA,NA,TRBJ2-3,TRBV11-2,TGTGCCAGCAGCTCGGACAGTCCAGATACGCAGTATTTT,CASSSDSPDTQYF
NA,NA,TRBJ2-5,TRBV6-2/TRBV6-3,TGTGCCAGCAGTAGAGCACAGCAAGAGACCCAGTACTTC,CASSRAQQETQYF
NA,NA,TRBJ1-2,TRBV7-3,TGTGCCAGCAGCTTCGAGACCAGTGGTGGCTACACCTTC,CASSFETSGGYTF
NA,NA,TRBJ2-1,TRBV11-2,TGTGCCAGCAGCTCAGCGCCCAAGGACGGTAGAGAGTTCTTC,CASSSAPKDGREFF
many,NA,TRBJ2-3,TRBV6-5,TGTGCCAGCAGTTACTCTAATCGCGCCACAGATACGCAGTATTTT,CASSYSNRATDTQYF
few,TRBD2,TRBJ2-1,TRBV6-6,TGTGCCAGCAGTTACGGGGCTAGCGGGAGTGGCAATGAGCAGTTCTTC,CASSYGASGSGNEQFF
NA,NA,TRBJ1-2,TRBV11-2,TGTGCCAGCAGCACGGGAGTATGGGACTATGGCTACGCCTTC,CASSTGVWDYGYAF
NA,TRBD1,TRBJ1-6,TRBV10-3,TGTGCCATCAGTGAGTCAACAGGGGGTTCACCCCTCCACTTT,CAISESTGGSPLHF
NA,TRBD2,TRBJ2-1,TRBV11-2,TGTGCCAGTAGCTTAGATGACGGGGGGGGACTAAATGAGCAGTTCTTC,CASSLDDGGGLNEQFF